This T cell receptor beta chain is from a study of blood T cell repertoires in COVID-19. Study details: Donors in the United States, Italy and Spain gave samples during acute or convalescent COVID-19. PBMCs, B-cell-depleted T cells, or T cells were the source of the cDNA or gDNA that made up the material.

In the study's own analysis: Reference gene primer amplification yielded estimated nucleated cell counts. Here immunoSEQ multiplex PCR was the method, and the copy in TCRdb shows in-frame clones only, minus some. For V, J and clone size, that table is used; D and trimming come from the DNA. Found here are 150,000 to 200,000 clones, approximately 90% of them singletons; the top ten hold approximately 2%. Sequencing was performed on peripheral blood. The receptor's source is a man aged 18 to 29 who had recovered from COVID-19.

The CDR3 is CASSGRTGAYEQYF. Written as DNA, the CDR3 is TGCGCCAGCAGCGGCCGGACAGGGGCCTACGAGCAGTACTTC. V and J are TRBV5-1 and TRBJ2-7; TRBD1 matches at 9 bases. Germline assignment: CDR1 SGHRS and CDR2 YFSETQ. V was clipped by 4 bases and J by 2 bases; unmatched bases: 4. The CDR3 spans 14 residues. Filled out from reference TRBV5-1 and TRBJ2-7, the complete variable domain reads KAGVTQTPRYLIKTRGQQVTLSCSPISGHRSVSWYQQTPGQGLQFLFEYFSETQRNKGNFPGRFSGRQFSNSRSEMNVSTLELGDSALYLCASSGRTGAYEQYFGPGTRLTVT.